The source of this T cell receptor (beta chain) is a study of shared clonotypes between healthy human individuals. This clone was observed once. Trimming took off 6 bases at V and 1 base at J, with 18 bases between the two ends. CDR1 is KGHSH and CDR2 is LQKENI in the germline V gene. The CDR3 is 16 residues long. Clones were sequenced by immunoSEQ multiplex PCR, and TCRdb holds only the in-frame ones, with some missing. The sample records about 2.3 million clones, approximately 93% being singletons. The sample was naive CD4+ T cells from PBMCs. Subset specified: CD45RA+ positively selected. This chain connects TRBV18 to TRBJ1-1; D possibly corresponds to TRBD1 (5 bases). The clonotype originates from a man between 18 and 35 years old in good health. Some clones in this sample may be carry-over from other donors' samples. The CDR3 DNA follows: TGTGCCAGCTCCTGGAATATCGGGGGAGGGAACACTGAAGCTTTCTTT. Translated, it gives CASSWNIGGGNTEAFF.